Listed here are 16 T cell receptor beta chains from one sample, sequenced in a study of T cell responses to AZD1222 COVID-19 vaccine. Sequencing used immunoSEQ multiplex PCR; TCRdb keeps in-frame clones, though not all of them. This sample carries more than 85,000 clones, 84% of them seen once, and the ten largest clones take about 17%. Sequences were derived from peripheral blood, sampled on day 0 of AZD1222 vaccination. The receptors originated from an adult in good health.

In its sample, this clone was seen a few times. The chain carries TRBV30 and TRBJ2-6; D perhaps matches TRBD1 (5 bases). CDR3 length: 14 amino acids. Germline-derived CDR1 and CDR2 are GTSNPN and SVGIG (reference sequence). V shed 4 bases and J shed 0 bases, with 7 bases lying between them. The CDR3 loop is CAWTTGSGANVLTF. For the CDR3, the DNA is TGTGCCTGGACTACAGGCTCTGGGGCCAACGTCCTGACTTTC.

This clone is termed medium-sized (0.01 to 0.1%). This chain connects TRBV12-3 or TRBV12-4 to TRBJ1-2; D ambiguous. V was clipped by 6 bases and J by 8 bases, with 13 bases between them. The CDR3 has 12 amino acids. CDR3: CASSPSEIGYTF. The CDR3 DNA reads TGTGCCAGCAGCCCTAGCGAGATAGGCTACACCTTC.

The chain uses TRBV24-1 and TRBJ2-3; no clear D. V lost 4 bases and J 0 bases, leaving 10 bases between the germline ends. The CDR3 loop spans 15 amino acids. Germline loops: CDR1 KGHDR, CDR2 SFDVKD. The chain's CDR3 is CATSDQSLSTDTQYF. The CDR3 DNA is TGTGCCACCAGTGACCAAAGTCTCAGCACAGATACGCAGTATTTT.

This clone was found once. The chain couples TRBV6-2 or TRBV6-3 to TRBJ1-1, with D unresolved. Trimming removed 7 bases from V and 0 bases from J, with 12 bases in between. Per germline, CDR1 MNHEY and CDR2 SVGEGT. CDR3 length equals 14 residues. Written as DNA, the CDR3 is TGTGCCAGCACCCCAGGACTACTGAACACTGAAGCTTTCTTT. It encodes CASTPGLLNTEAFF.

Only one count was recorded for this clone. CDR3 sequence: CASSFDSPTDTQYF. In DNA, the CDR3 is TGTGCCAGCAGTTTCGACAGCCCCACAGATACGCAGTATTTT. The chain joins TRBV28 to TRBJ2-3, with D possibly matching TRBD1 (5 bases). This CDR3 has 14 residues. Germline-derived CDR1 and CDR2 are MDHEN and SYDVKM. V lost 3 bases, J lost 2 bases, and 9 bases lay in between.

Concerning this clone itself: The same CDR3 arises from other DNA sequences in this sample as well. This rearrangement joins TRBV18 to TRBJ1-1, with D tentatively TRBD1 (5 bases). Looked up from germline, CDR1 is KGHSH and CDR2 is LQKENI. There are 13 residues in the CDR3. The ends were cut back, 6 bases at V and 0 bases at J, with 8 bases in the middle. DNA for the CDR3: TGTGCCAGCTCCCAGGGCATGAACACTGAAGCTTTCTTT. Translated: CASSQGMNTEAFF.

The V call is TRBV11-2, the J call TRBJ2-2; TRBD1 or TRBD2 may be the D gene (6 bases each). Trimming shortened V by 5 bases and J by 2 bases, and 15 bases separated the two germline ends. Germline assignment: CDR1 SGHAT and CDR2 FQNNGV. The CDR3 spans 16 residues. CDR3 loop: CASSQRGAGNTGELFF. For the CDR3, the DNA is TGTGCCAGCAGCCAGAGGGGGGCGGGAAACACCGGGGAGCTGTTTTTT.

This chain uses TRBV9 with TRBJ2-2; no reliable D call. V lost 3 bases and J 0 bases, leaving 12 bases between the germline ends. The CDR3 contains 16 residues. The V gene's germline CDR1 is SGDLS and CDR2 YYNGEE. The CDR3 DNA is TGTGCCAGCAGCGAGGCCGTACTTGCGAACACCGGGGAGCTGTTTTTT. Translating gives CASSEAVLANTGELFF.

The chain links TRBV7-2 to TRBJ2-2, with 8 bases aligning to TRBD1. Trimming cost V 5 bases and J 7 bases; bases outside gene matches: 9. The CDR3 length is 15 residues. Germline CDR1 and CDR2: SGHTA and FQGNSA. CDR3 in DNA: TGTGCCAGCAGCCCCAGACAGGGGAACGGCGGGGAGCTGTTTTTT. This sequence encodes CASSPRQGNGGELFF.

The CDR3 spells CASSSYSTADNEQFF. CDR3 nucleotide sequence: TGTGCCAGCAGTTCCTACTCGACAGCAGACAATGAGCAGTTCTTC. The V and J genes are TRBV28 and TRBJ2-1; TRBD1 might be the D (5 bases). CDR1 is MDHEN, CDR2 SYDVKM, per germline. V was trimmed by 4 bases and J by 5 bases, leaving 15 bases between them. The CDR3 extends over 15 amino acids.

The V and J genes are TRBV2 and TRBJ2-7, with D unresolved. The CDR3 loop spans 12 amino acids. The germline CDR1 and CDR2 sequences are SNHLY and FYNNEI. V was pared by 2 bases and J by 5 bases, with 7 bases between. This chain's CDR3 is CASSEWVNEQYV. CDR3 bases: TGTGCCAGCAGTGAATGGGTCAACGAGCAGTACGTC.

The chain uses TRBV12-3 or TRBV12-4 and TRBJ2-3, with 8 bases that match TRBD1. J lost 6 bases, V lost 6 bases, and 5 bases had no gene match. The CDR3 is made up of 13 amino acids. The CDR3 region is CASRRTGMDTQYF. The CDR3 DNA reads TGTGCCAGCAGGAGGACAGGGATGGATACGCAGTATTTT.

This clone showed up just a few times. The chain is built from TRBV4-1 and TRBJ1-2; perhaps TRBD1 as D (6 bases). Between the trimmed V and J ends, which lost 1 base and 2 bases, there was a span of 14 bases. The CDR3 runs 16 residues. Germline V lookup: CDR1 MGHRA, CDR2 YSYEKL. The DNA of the CDR3 is TGCGCCAGCAGCCAAGGAGGGGGATTAGGGAACTATGGCTACACCTTC. This translates into CASSQGGGLGNYGYTF.

This chain uses TRBV4-1 with TRBJ2-5; TRBD2 matches at 13 bases. Germline trimming cut 3 bases from V and 5 bases from J; bases unmatched to any gene: 6. The CDR3 runs 16 residues. Germline CDR1 reads MGHRA; CDR2 reads YSYEKL. The CDR3 DNA is TGCGCCAGCAGCCATCCCGGGACTAGCGGGGCCGAGACCCAGTACTTC. Protein: CASSHPGTSGAETQYF.

This clone appeared a few times. This chain uses TRBV5-1 with TRBJ2-1; maybe TRBD2 (5 bases). The V gene's germline CDR1 is SGHRS and CDR2 YFSETQ. V was clipped by 4 bases and J by 5 bases, with 13 bases between them. The CDR3 length is 14 residues. The DNA of the CDR3 is TGCGCCAGCAGCGGCGCGGGCCCACACAATGAGCAGTTCTTC. As protein: CASSGAGPHNEQFF.

This chain connects TRBV11-2 to TRBJ1-2, with TRBD1 matching 10 bases. The germline CDR1 and CDR2 sequences are SGHAT and FQNNGV. J lost 8 bases, V lost 8 bases, and 11 bases had no gene match. The CDR3 runs 14 residues. The CDR3 loop is CASQGDRGRWGYTF. The CDR3, as DNA: TGTGCCAGCCAGGGGGACAGGGGACGATGGGGCTACACCTTC.